This TCR beta chain was documented in a study of T-cell memory formation after mild COVID-19. Overall study: There were largely donor-specific TCR clusters.

TCRdb used MiXCR to reprocess the 5' RACE reads, holding one entry per CDR3 protein. The table has fewer than 500,000 distinct CDR3 sequences, roughly 25% seen once. The CDR3 is 14 amino acids. V lost 3 bases to trimming and J lost 6 bases; unmatched junction nucleotides: 8. The germline gives CDR1 SGHRS, CDR2 YFSETQ. Material for sequencing was PBMCs or a T cell subset sorted from them (not recorded which). This chain uses TRBV5-1 with TRBJ1-2; 7 bases align to TRBD1. The TCR originated in an adult woman who had mild COVID-19 (a few samples of this study predate the infection). Cell type and time point are not known. The CDR3: CASSSELTGNGYTF. Here the CDR3 DNA reads TGCGCCAGCAGCTCAGAACTGACAGGGAATGGCTACACCTTC.